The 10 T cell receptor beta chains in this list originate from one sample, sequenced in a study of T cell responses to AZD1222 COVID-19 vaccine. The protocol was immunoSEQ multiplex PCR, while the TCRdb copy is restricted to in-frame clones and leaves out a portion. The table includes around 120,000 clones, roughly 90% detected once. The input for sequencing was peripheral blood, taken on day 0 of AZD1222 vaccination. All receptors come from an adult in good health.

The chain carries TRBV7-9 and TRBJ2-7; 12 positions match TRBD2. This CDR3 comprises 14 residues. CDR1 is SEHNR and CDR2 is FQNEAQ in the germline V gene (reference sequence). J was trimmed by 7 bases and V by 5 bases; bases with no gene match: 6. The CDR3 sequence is CASSPSGRAGEQYF. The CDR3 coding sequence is TGTGCCAGCAGCCCTAGCGGGAGGGCCGGGGAGCAGTACTTC.

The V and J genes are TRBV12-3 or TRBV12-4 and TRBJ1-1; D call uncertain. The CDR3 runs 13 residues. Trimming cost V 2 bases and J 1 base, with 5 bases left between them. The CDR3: CASSLLENTEAFF. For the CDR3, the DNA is TGTGCCAGCAGTTTACTAGAGAACACTGAAGCTTTCTTT.

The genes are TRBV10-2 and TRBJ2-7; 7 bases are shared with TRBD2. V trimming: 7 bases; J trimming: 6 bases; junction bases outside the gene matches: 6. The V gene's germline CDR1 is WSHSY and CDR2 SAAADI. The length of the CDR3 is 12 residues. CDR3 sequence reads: CASTGLVGEQYF. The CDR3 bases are TGCGCCAGCACCGGACTAGTCGGCGAGCAGTACTTC.

CDR3 coding DNA: TGCGCCAGCAGCTTGGAAGGCAGGCTGGACACTGAAGCTTTCTTT. Translated: CASSLEGRLDTEAFF. The chain employs TRBV5-1 and TRBJ1-1; no firm D call. CDR1 and CDR2 from the germline V gene are SGHRS and YFSETQ. Deletions cut 0 bases from V and 3 bases from J, with 12 bases between. The CDR3 covers 15 residues.

The CDR3 protein is CASRGGGNQPQHF. CDR3 nucleotide sequence: TGTGCCAGCAGGGGGGGAGGCAATCAGCCCCAGCATTTT. This rearrangement joins TRBV25-1 to TRBJ1-5; D is perhaps TRBD1 (5 bases). V lost 6 bases to trimming and J lost 2 bases, with 8 bases between them. The V gene's germline CDR1 is MGHDK and CDR2 SYGVNS. This CDR3 has 13 amino acids.

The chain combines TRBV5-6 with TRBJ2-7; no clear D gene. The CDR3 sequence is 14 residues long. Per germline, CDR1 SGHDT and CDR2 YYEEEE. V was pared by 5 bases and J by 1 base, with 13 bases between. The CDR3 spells CASSQPPGSYEQYF. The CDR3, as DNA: TGTGCCAGCAGTCAACCCCCGGGTTCCTACGAGCAGTACTTC.

The CDR3 nucleotides read TGTGCCAGCAGCTCACGACCCACAGGGACAGTGGGGTTGATCCAGCATTTT. It encodes CASSSRPTGTVGLIQHF. This chain connects TRBV5-8 to TRBJ1-5; 7 bases match TRBD1. Unmatched junction bases numbered 21, after V lost 3 bases and J lost 12 bases. The CDR3 runs to 17 residues. Germline CDR1 is SGHTS and CDR2 is YDEGEE.

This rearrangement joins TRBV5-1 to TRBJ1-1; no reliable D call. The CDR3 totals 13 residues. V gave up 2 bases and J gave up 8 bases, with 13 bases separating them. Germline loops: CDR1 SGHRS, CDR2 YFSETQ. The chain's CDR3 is CASSFMYGGEAFF. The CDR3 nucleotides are TGCGCCAGCAGCTTTATGTACGGAGGGGAAGCTTTCTTT.

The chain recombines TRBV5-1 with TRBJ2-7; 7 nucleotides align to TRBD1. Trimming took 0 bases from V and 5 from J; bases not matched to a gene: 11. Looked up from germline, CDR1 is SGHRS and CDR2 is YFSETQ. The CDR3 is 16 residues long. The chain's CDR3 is CASSLGLAGGHNEQYF. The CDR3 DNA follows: TGCGCCAGCAGCTTGGGTCTTGCAGGGGGACACAACGAGCAGTACTTC. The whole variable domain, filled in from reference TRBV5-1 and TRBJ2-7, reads KAGVTQTPRYLIKTRGQQVTLSCSPISGHRSVSWYQQTPGQGLQFLFEYFSETQRNKGNFPGRFSGRQFSNSRSEMNVSTLELGDSALYLCASSLGLAGGHNEQYFGPGTRLTVT.

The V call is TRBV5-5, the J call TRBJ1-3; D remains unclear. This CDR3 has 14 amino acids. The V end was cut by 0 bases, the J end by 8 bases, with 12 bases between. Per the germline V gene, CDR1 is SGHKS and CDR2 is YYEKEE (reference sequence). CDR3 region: CASSLGLRGDTIYF. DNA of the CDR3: TGTGCCAGCAGCTTGGGTCTTCGGGGAGACACCATATATTTT.